One sample yielded the 14 T cell receptor beta chains listed below, sequenced in a study of glioma-infiltrating T cells. The iRepertoire nested amplicon-rescue multiplex PCR amplified TCR alpha and beta CDR3s from RNA. Each CDR3 protein is one row after TCRdb ran MiXCR on the multiplex PCR reads. Found here are more than 110,000 distinct CDR3 sequences, around 40% of them singletons; the top ten hold around 20%. The sequencing input was glioma tissue, nonneoplastic brain tissue, or PBMCs (not recorded which). These TCRs come from a human donor with low-grade glioma or glioblastoma, undergoing nonglioma brain surgery, or in good health (not recorded which).

This clonotype was detected once. J is TRBJ2-5 and V is TRBV24-1; D uncertain. The germline CDR1 and CDR2 sequences are KGHDR and SFDVKD. Trimming took 11 bases from V and 5 from J, leaving 5 bases between them. This CDR3 spans 9 amino acids. As DNA, the CDR3 is TGTGCCAAGGTTGAGACCCAGTACTTC. Translation gives CAKVETQYF.

V usage is TRBV20-1 and J usage is TRBJ2-7; TRBD1 agrees at 7 bases. This CDR3 contains 15 residues. CDR1 DFQATT and CDR2 SNEGSKA come from the germline V gene (reference sequence). Trimming at V came to 1 base and at J to 6 bases, leaving 12 bases not matched to a gene. The CDR3 DNA follows: TGCAGTGCTAGAGTCCCTTGGACAGGACCCGCCGAGCAGTACTTC. Protein sequence: CSARVPWTGPAEQYF.

This clonotype was observed a few times. The chain employs TRBV20-1 and TRBJ2-1, with D maybe TRBD1 (5 bases). CDR1 DFQATT and CDR2 SNEGSKA come from the germline V gene (reference sequence). The CDR3 runs to 12 residues. CDR3 nucleotide sequence: TGCAGCTGGCCAGGGACCTACAATGAGCAGTTCTTC. Its protein is CSWPGTYNEQFF.

In this sample, this clonotype turned up many times. The chain carries TRBV14 and TRBJ2-5, with D perhaps matching TRBD1 (5 bases). The CDR3 sequence is 14 residues long. Looked up from germline, CDR1 is SGHDN and CDR2 is FVKESK. Trimming removed 4 bases from V and 0 bases from J, with 9 bases in between. The CDR3 loop reads CASSRTRDQETQYF. In DNA, the CDR3 is TGTGCCAGCAGCCGGACAAGGGACCAAGAGACCCAGTACTTC.

This clonotype was detected ten times or more. This chain uses TRBV6-1 with TRBJ2-7; D remains ambiguous. CDR1 is MNHNS and CDR2 is SASEGT in the germline V gene. The CDR3 consists of 12 residues. Trimming took off 4 bases at V and 4 bases at J, with 8 bases between the two ends. The CDR3 spells CASSATVYEQYF. Written as DNA, the CDR3 is TGTGCCAGCAGTGCGACCGTTTACGAGCAGTACTTC.

This clonotype was observed many times. The chain uses TRBV20-1 and TRBJ2-1; 7 bases align to TRBD2. J gave up 4 bases and V 2 bases, and 5 bases lay outside the gene matches. CDR1 is DFQATT, CDR2 SNEGSKA, per germline (reference sequence). The CDR3 loop spans 14 amino acids. Here the CDR3 DNA reads TGCAGTGCTAGAAGTCTAGCGGCTTACAATGAGCAGTTCTTC. Translating gives CSARSLAAYNEQFF.

The V and J genes are TRBV6-1 and TRBJ2-7; TRBD2 might be the D (5 bases). CDR1 is MNHNS, CDR2 SASEGT, per germline. The CDR3 has 13 residues. Trimming took off 5 bases at V and 3 bases at J, with 11 bases between the two ends. In DNA form, the CDR3 reads TGTGCCAGCAGTCTCCTGGACTTCTACGAGCAGTACTTC. Protein: CASSLLDFYEQYF.

Notes on this clonotype: Compared with germline, one end of the junction differs, possibly owing to a read error. J is TRBJ2-3 and V is TRBV7-2; 8 bases line up with TRBD2. Per germline, CDR1 SGHTA and CDR2 FQGNSA. The CDR3 covers 15 residues. The CDR3 bases are TGTGCCCGCAGCCTACTAGCGGAATACACAGATACGCAGTATTTT. It specifies CARSLLAEYTDTQYF.

This clonotype was counted between two and nine times. This chain links TRBV6-1 with TRBJ2-1, with D uncertain. Germline V gene sequence: CDR1 MNHNS, CDR2 SASEGT. CDR3 length: 14 amino acids. V was pared by 5 bases and J by 3 bases, with 11 bases between. CDR3 protein: CASSISRGYNEQFF. For the CDR3, the DNA is TGTGCCAGCAGTATTAGTCGCGGCTACAATGAGCAGTTCTTC.

This clonotype was counted ten times or more. This chain uses TRBV6-2 or TRBV6-3 with TRBJ2-1; D unresolved. The CDR3 runs 11 residues. Per germline, CDR1 MNHEY and CDR2 SVGEGT. V lost 4 bases and J lost 10, with 8 bases in between. The CDR3 DNA is TGTGCCAGCAGTTCGAAGAACGAGCAGTTCTTC. Its translation: CASSSKNEQFF.

This clonotype was recorded at least ten times. The chain recombines TRBV27 with TRBJ2-7, with D perhaps given as TRBD1 or TRBD2 (5 bases each). CDR1 is MNHEY and CDR2 is SMNVEV in the germline V gene (reference sequence). V lost 2 bases, J lost 6 bases, and 8 bases lay in between. The CDR3 runs to 12 residues. The CDR3 nucleotides are TGTGCCAGCAGTTTACGTGGGGGCGAGCAGTACTTC. This translates into CASSLRGGEQYF.

The chain combines TRBV3-1 with TRBJ1-5; no clear D gene. Germline CDR1 LGHDT, CDR2 YNNKEL (reference sequence). The CDR3 spans 13 residues. V lost 5 bases to trimming and J lost 5 bases, with 10 bases between them. The CDR3 bases are TGTGCCAGCAGCGCTCAGCGGGATCAGCCCCAGCATTTT. Translated: CASSAQRDQPQHF.

This chain links TRBV7-9 with TRBJ2-3, with TRBD1 matching 7 bases. The CDR3 totals 13 residues. V lost 3 bases to trimming and J lost 5 bases; unmatched junction nucleotides: 2. The germline CDR1 and CDR2 sequences are SEHNR and FQNEAQ (reference sequence). The CDR3 DNA is TGTGCCAGCAGCTTTAACAGGGGAGATACGCAGTATTTT. Its protein is CASSFNRGDTQYF.

Comments on this clonotype: Given a much more abundant clone one base away, this may be a read error. V is TRBV6-6 and J is TRBJ1-2; possible D gene TRBD1, 5 bases. The CDR3 is 11 residues long. CDR1 is MNHNY, CDR2 SVGAGI, per germline (reference sequence). CDR3 region: CDSSRDYGYTF. The CDR3 region has the DNA TGTGACAGCAGCAGGGACTATGGCTACACCTTC.